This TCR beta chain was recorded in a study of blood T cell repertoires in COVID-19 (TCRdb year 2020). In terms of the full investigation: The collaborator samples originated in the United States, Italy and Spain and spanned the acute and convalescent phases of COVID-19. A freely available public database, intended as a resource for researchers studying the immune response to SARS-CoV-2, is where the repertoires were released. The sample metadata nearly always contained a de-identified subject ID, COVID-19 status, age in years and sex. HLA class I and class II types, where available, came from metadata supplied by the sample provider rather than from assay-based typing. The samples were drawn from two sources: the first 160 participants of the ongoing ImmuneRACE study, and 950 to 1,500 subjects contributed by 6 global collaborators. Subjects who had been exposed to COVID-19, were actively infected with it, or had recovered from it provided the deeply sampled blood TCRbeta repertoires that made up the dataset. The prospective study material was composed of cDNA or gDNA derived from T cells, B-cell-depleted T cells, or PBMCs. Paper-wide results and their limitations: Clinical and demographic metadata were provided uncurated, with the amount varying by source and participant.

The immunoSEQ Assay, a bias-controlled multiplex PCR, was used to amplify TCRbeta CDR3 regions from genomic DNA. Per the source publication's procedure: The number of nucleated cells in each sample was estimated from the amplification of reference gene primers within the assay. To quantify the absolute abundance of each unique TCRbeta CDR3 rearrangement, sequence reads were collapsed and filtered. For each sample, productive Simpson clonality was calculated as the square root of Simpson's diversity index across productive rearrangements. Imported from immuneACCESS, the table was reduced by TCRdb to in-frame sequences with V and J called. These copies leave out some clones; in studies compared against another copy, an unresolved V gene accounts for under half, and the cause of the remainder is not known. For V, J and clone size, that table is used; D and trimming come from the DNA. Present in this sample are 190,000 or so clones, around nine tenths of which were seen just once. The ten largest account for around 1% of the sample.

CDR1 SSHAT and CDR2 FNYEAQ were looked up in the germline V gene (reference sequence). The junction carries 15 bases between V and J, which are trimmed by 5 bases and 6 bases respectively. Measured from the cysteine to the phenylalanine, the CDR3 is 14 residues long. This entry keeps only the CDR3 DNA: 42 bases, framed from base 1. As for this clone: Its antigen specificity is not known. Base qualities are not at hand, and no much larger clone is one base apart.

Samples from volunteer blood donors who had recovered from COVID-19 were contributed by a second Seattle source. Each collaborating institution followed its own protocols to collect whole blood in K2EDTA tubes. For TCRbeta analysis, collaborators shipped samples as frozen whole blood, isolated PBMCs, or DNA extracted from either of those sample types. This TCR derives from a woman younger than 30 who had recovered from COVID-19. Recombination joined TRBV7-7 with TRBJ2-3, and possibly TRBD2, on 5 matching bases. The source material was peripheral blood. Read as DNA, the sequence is TGTGCCAGCAGCCCCCAACGGGGAACCGATACGCAGTATTTT. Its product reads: CASSPQRGTDTQYF. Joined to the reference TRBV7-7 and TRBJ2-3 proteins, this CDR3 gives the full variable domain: GAGVSQSPRYKVTKRGQDVTLRCDPISSHATLYWYQQALGQGPEFLTYFNYEAQPDKSGLPSDRFSAERPEGSISTLTIQRTEQRDSAMYRCASSPQRGTDTQYFGPGTRLTVL.